Listed below are T cell receptor beta chains from one sample, sequenced in a study of Graves' ophthalmopathy and Graves' hyperthyroidism. TCRdb itself ran the multiplex PCR reads through MiXCR, one entry per CDR3 protein. Among roughly 1.1 million distinct CDR3 sequences, about 38% were seen once, and the ten largest hold roughly 10%. The sequenced sample was peripheral blood or thyroid tissue (not recorded which). The receptors stem from an adult man with Graves' hyperthyroidism. CDR3s include the opening cysteine and the closing phenylalanine or tryptophan. The order of the fields is clone size, V gene, D gene, J gene, CDR3 protein, CDR3 DNA. A D gene is named only where the DNA matches it firmly. Expanded clones get a size class; other rows say once, few or many, or leave the size out.

>NA|TRBV10-2|TRBD1|TRBJ2-6
CASSGVQGAMAGANVLTF
TGCGCCAGCAGTGGAGTTCAGGGGGCAATGGCTGGGGCCAACGTCCTGACTTTC
>NA|TRBV10-3|TRBD2|TRBJ2-7
CAISDEDVASGDYEQYF
TGTGCCATCAGTGATGAAGATGTGGCTAGCGGGGACTACGAGCAGTACTTC
>NA|TRBV5-1|NA|TRBJ2-5
CASSLDRAAETQYF
TGCGCCAGCAGCTTGGACAGGGCCGCGGAGACCCAGTACTTC
>many|TRBV10-3|NA|TRBJ2-7
CAISGWTAIHEQYF
TGTGCCATCAGTGGGTGGACAGCCATCCACGAGCAGTACTTC
>NA|TRBV3-1|TRBD1|TRBJ1-2
CASSQGTGTNYGYTF
TGTGCCAGCAGCCAGGGGACAGGCACTAACTATGGCTACACCTTC
>many|TRBV29-1|NA|TRBJ1-3
CSVASYLRRNTIYF
TGCAGCGTTGCGTCCTACCTTAGGAGAAACACCATATATTTT
>NA|TRBV7-9|TRBD1|TRBJ1-2
CAGSSRRKGAHYGYTF
TGTGCCGGCAGCTCCCGGCGGAAGGGGGCCCACTATGGCTACACCTTC
>many|TRBV7-9|NA|TRBJ1-1
CAGVEGMNTEAFF
TGTGCCGGAGTGGAGGGGATGAACACTGAAGCTTTCTTT
>NA|TRBV2|NA|TRBJ1-1
CASSFSPNTEASF
TGTGCCAGCAGCTTTTCCCCGAACACTGAAGCTTCCTTT
>NA|TRBV11-2|TRBD1|TRBJ2-2
CASSLGTGVSGELFF
TGTGCCAGCAGCTTAGGGACAGGAGTCTCTGGGGAGCTGTTTTTT
>once|TRBV20-1|NA|TRBJ1-6
CSARSQVSKQPLHF
TGCAGTGCTAGGTCACAGGTTTCGAAACAGCCCCTCCACTTT
>NA|TRBV19|TRBD1|TRBJ1-1
CASNLRGPNTEAFF
TGTGCCAGTAACTTGAGGGGGCCGAACACTGAAGCTTTCTTT
>NA|TRBV19|NA|TRBJ2-1
CASLAASYNEQFF
TGTGCCAGTTTAGCGGCCTCCTACAATGAGCAGTTCTTC
>many|TRBV12-3/TRBV12-4|NA|TRBJ1-5
CASTLDGEPQHF
TGTGCCAGCACCCTGGACGGAGAGCCCCAGCATTTT
>few|TRBV4-2|NA|TRBJ2-7
CASSQGFGESDEQYF
TGTGCCAGCAGCCAAGGATTTGGTGAGAGCGACGAGCAGTACTTC
>NA|TRBV12-3/TRBV12-4|NA|TRBJ1-1
CASSGYGGNTEAFF
TGTGCCAGCAGCGGCTACGGGGGAAACACTGAAGCTTTCTTT
>few|TRBV11-2|TRBD1|TRBJ2-7
CASSLFGQGAGEQYF
TGTGCCAGCAGCCTTTTTGGACAGGGGGCGGGGGAGCAGTACTTC
>many|TRBV5-1|TRBD1|TRBJ1-4
CASSLAGDRDEKLFF
TGCGCCAGCAGCTTGGCTGGGGACAGGGATGAAAAACTGTTTTTT
>few|TRBV6-5|NA|TRBJ1-3
CASSSGEGGNTIYF
TGTGCCAGCAGTTCCGGAGAGGGGGGAAACACCATATATTTT
>once|TRBV5-1|NA|TRBJ1-6
CASSLATQGSYNSPLHF
TGCGCCAGCAGCTTGGCGACACAGGGCTCCTATAATTCACCCCTCCACTTT
>NA|TRBV29-1|NA|TRBJ1-2
CSVVKVGKSGNTF
TGCAGCGTTGTAAAGGTCGGCAAGTCTGGAAACACCTTC
>many|TRBV7-9|TRBD1|TRBJ1-1
CASGLEGTGVTEAFF
TGTGCCAGCGGTCTAGAGGGGACAGGGGTCACTGAAGCTTTCTTT
>few|TRBV24-1|NA|TRBJ2-5
CATRDYQETQYF
TGTGCCACCAGGGATTACCAAGAGACCCAGTACTTC
>NA|TRBV10-3|TRBD2|TRBJ2-2
CAISESIDPAGGQDGELFF
TGCGCCATCAGTGAGTCGATTGATCCAGCGGGAGGGCAGGACGGGGAGCTGTTTTTT
>few|TRBV12-3/TRBV12-4|NA|TRBJ1-1
CASSGRTNTEAFF
TGTGCCAGCTCCGGACGCACGAACACTGAAGCTTTCTTT
>NA|TRBV5-5|TRBD1|TRBJ1-4
CASSLDQGAHEKLFF
TGTGCCAGCAGCTTGGATCAGGGGGCGCATGAAAAACTGTTTTTT
>NA|TRBV29-1|TRBD2|TRBJ2-6
CSVSGAGAYVLTF
TGCAGCGTGTCCGGAGCGGGAGCCTACGTCCTGACTTTC
>many|TRBV29-1|TRBD1|TRBJ2-7
CSVRTGRTYEQYF
TGCAGCGTCCGGACAGGGCGTACCTACGAGCAGTACTTC
>many|TRBV2|NA|TRBJ2-2
CASSVRGRTGELFF
TGTGCCAGCAGTGTCCGGGGGCGTACCGGGGAGCTGTTTTTT
>NA|TRBV29-1|TRBD1|TRBJ1-1
CSVRQGAGAFF
TGCAGCGTCCGACAGGGCGCAGGGGCTTTCTTT
>NA|TRBV10-3|NA|TRBJ1-6
CAISDPRDNSPLHF
TGTGCCATCAGTGACCCCAGGGATAATTCACCCCTCCACTTT
>many|TRBV11-2|NA|TRBJ2-6
CASSFLGAGANVLTF
TGTGCCAGCAGCTTTCTCGGGGCTGGGGCCAACGTCCTGACTTTC
>NA|TRBV12-3/TRBV12-4|NA|TRBJ1-2
CAGTPGPTLPYGYTF
TGTGCCGGCACCCCAGGGCCAACGTTGCCCTATGGCTACACCTTC
>once|TRBV19|NA|TRBJ1-1
CASSISWTQMNTKAFF
TGTGCCAGTAGTATATCCTGGACACAAATGAACACTAAAGCTTTCTTT
>many|TRBV7-8|NA|TRBJ1-4
CASTHPGGNEKLFF
TGTGCCAGCACCCACCCGGGAGGGAATGAAAAACTGTTTTTT
>NA|TRBV12-3/TRBV12-4|NA|TRBJ2-2
CASSDVGRGRVTGELFF
TGTGCCAGCAGTGATGTCGGTCGGGGGCGCGTCACCGGGGAGCTGTTTTTT
>NA|TRBV15|NA|TRBJ2-2
CATQFARNTGELFF
TGTGCCACCCAATTCGCCAGGAACACCGGGGAGCTGTTTTTT
>once|TRBV7-2|TRBD2|TRBJ2-7
CASSISGLAGVSEQYF
TGTGCCAGCAGCATATCCGGGCTAGCGGGAGTAAGCGAGCAGTACTTC
>many|TRBV9|TRBD1|TRBJ2-6
CASSVQADRGNGANVLTF
TGTGCCAGCAGCGTACAGGCCGACAGGGGGAACGGGGCCAACGTCCTGACTTTC
>NA|TRBV30|TRBD1|TRBJ1-1
CAWKWTGSTEAFF
TGTGCCTGGAAATGGACAGGGTCCACTGAAGCTTTCTTT
>NA|TRBV2|NA|TRBJ2-5
CASSEIGDSAQYF
TGTGCCAGCAGTGAAATCGGGGATTCGGCCCAGTACTTC
>NA|TRBV10-3|NA|TRBJ1-5
CAISEELPQPQHF
TGTGCCATCAGTGAGGAACTCCCGCAGCCCCAGCATTTT
>NA|TRBV5-4|NA|TRBJ1-4
CASSKGEANEKLFF
TGTGCCAGCAGTAAAGGGGAAGCTAATGAAAAACTGTTTTTT
>NA|TRBV7-9|NA|TRBJ2-5
CASSLVTGLAQETQYF
TGTGCCAGCAGCTTAGTTACAGGGCTAGCCCAAGAGACCCAGTACTTC
>few|TRBV28|NA|TRBJ1-6
CASSPETGHYNSPLHF
TGTGCCAGCAGTCCAGAGACAGGACACTATAATTCACCCCTCCACTTT
>many|TRBV12-3/TRBV12-4|TRBD2|TRBJ2-5
CASSFLAGEDQYF
TGTGCCAGCAGTTTCCTAGCGGGGGAGGACCAGTACTTC
>many|TRBV7-2|NA|TRBJ1-5
CASSLDVVRGNQPQHF
TGTGCCAGCAGCTTAGATGTCGTACGAGGCAATCAGCCCCAGCATTTT
>many|TRBV6-5|NA|TRBJ1-4
CASRTPTNEKLFF
TGTGCCAGCAGGACCCCAACTAATGAAAAACTGTTTTTT
>NA|TRBV24-1|NA|TRBJ1-1
CATSEPTNLTGNTEAFF
TGTGCCACCAGTGAGCCTACTAACCTGACAGGGAACACTGAAGCTTTCTTT
>NA|TRBV5-1|TRBD2|TRBJ2-2
CASRPPIAGSGELFF
TGCGCCAGCAGGCCCCCCATAGCGGGATCTGGGGAGCTGTTTTTT
>few|TRBV9|TRBD2|TRBJ2-5
CASSVTSGNMQETQYF
TGTGCCAGCAGCGTAACTAGCGGAAATATGCAAGAGACCCAGTACTTC
>NA|TRBV7-8|NA|TRBJ2-5
CASSPPAWRASETQYF
TGTGCCAGCAGCCCACCCGCTTGGAGGGCCTCAGAGACCCAGTACTTC
>NA|TRBV5-4|TRBD1|TRBJ2-5
CAGSRDRAETQYF
TGTGCCGGCAGCCGAGACAGGGCAGAGACCCAGTACTTC
>few|TRBV5-1|TRBD2|TRBJ2-5
CASSSTSVQETQYF
TGCGCCAGCAGCTCGACTAGCGTCCAAGAGACCCAGTACTTC